One and the same sample provided the 21 T cell receptor beta chains below, sequenced in a study of T-cell memory formation after mild COVID-19. TCRdb reprocessed the 5' RACE reads with MiXCR, giving one entry per CDR3 protein. The table includes roughly 600,000 distinct CDR3 sequences, roughly 18% detected once. Material: PBMCs or a T cell subset sorted from them (not recorded which). The receptors derive from an adult woman who had mild COVID-19 (a few samples of this study predate the infection). Cell type and time point are not known.

The sample holds a few counts of this clonotype. The chain has TRBV12-3 or TRBV12-4 and TRBJ2-7; D is unclear. This CDR3 has 15 amino acids. V lost 3 bases and J 2 bases, leaving 14 bases between the germline ends. The CDR3 spells CASSFHEAATYEQYF. The CDR3 DNA is TGTGCCAGCAGTTTCCATGAAGCAGCCACCTACGAGCAGTACTTC.

The V call is TRBV7-2, the J call TRBJ2-5; the D gene is possibly TRBD1 (6 bases). The CDR3 is made up of 15 amino acids. Trimming left V 5 bases short and J 2 bases short, with 15 bases between. Per germline, CDR1 SGHTA and CDR2 FQGNSA. The CDR3 reads CASSPTGWPQETQYF. The CDR3 coding sequence is TGTGCCAGCAGCCCGACAGGATGGCCTCAAGAGACCCAGTACTTC. Filled out from reference TRBV7-2 and TRBJ2-5, the complete variable domain reads GAGVSQSPSNKVTEKGKDVELRCDPISGHTALYWYRQSLGQGLEFLIYFQGNSAPDKSGLPSDRFSAERTGGSVSTLTIQRTQQEDSAVYLCASSPTGWPQETQYFGPGTRLLVL.

This clonotype was detected a few times. This rearrangement joins TRBV5-1 to TRBJ2-3, with D perhaps being TRBD1 or TRBD2 (5 bases each). The CDR3 spans 14 residues. Trimming took 5 bases from V and 2 from J, leaving 12 bases between them. Germline CDR1 is SGHRS and CDR2 is YFSETQ. The CDR3 reads CASRVGELTDTQYF. Written as DNA, the CDR3 is TGCGCCAGCAGAGTGGGGGAGCTCACAGATACGCAGTATTTT.

This clonotype occurred a few times. CDR3 protein: CASSGSREHTEAFF. The CDR3 nucleotides read TGTGCCAGCAGCGGAAGCAGGGAACACACTGAAGCTTTCTTT. The rearrangement joins TRBV9 to TRBJ1-1, with D perhaps TRBD1 (5 bases). This CDR3 comprises 14 residues. CDR1 is SGDLS, CDR2 YYNGEE, per germline. The V gene lost 3 bases and the J gene lost 3 bases, with 12 bases spanning the gap. Filled out from reference TRBV9 and TRBJ1-1, the complete variable domain reads DSGVTQTPKHLITATGQRVTLRCSPRSGDLSVYWYQQSLDQGLQFLIQYYNGEERAKGNILERFSAQQFPDLHSELNLSSLELGDSALYFCASSGSREHTEAFFGQGTRLTVV.

The V gene is TRBV20-1, the J gene TRBJ1-5; 9 nucleotides agree with TRBD1. The CDR3 extends over 14 amino acids. With 4 bases clipped from V and 4 bases from J, the junction kept 5 bases outside the gene matches. The germline V gene has CDR1 DFQATT and CDR2 SNEGSKA (reference sequence). CDR3 sequence (DNA): TGCAGTGCTATGACAGGGGGGCCGAATCAGCCCCAGCATTTT. It codes for CSAMTGGPNQPQHF.

This chain uses TRBV7-2 with TRBJ2-7, with D perhaps matching TRBD2 (5 bases). This CDR3 has 15 amino acids. The germline CDR1 and CDR2 sequences are SGHTA and FQGNSA. The V and J ends lost 2 bases and 2 bases respectively, with 13 bases between them. The CDR3 is CASSLWVSATYEQYF. The DNA of the CDR3 is TGTGCCAGCAGCTTATGGGTTAGCGCCACCTACGAGCAGTACTTC. The full variable domain, completed using reference TRBV7-2 and TRBJ2-7, is GAGVSQSPSNKVTEKGKDVELRCDPISGHTALYWYRQSLGQGLEFLIYFQGNSAPDKSGLPSDRFSAERTGGSVSTLTIQRTQQEDSAVYLCASSLWVSATYEQYFGPGTRLTVT.

This clonotype was seen only a few times. This chain links TRBV5-1 with TRBJ2-1; 7 bases are shared with TRBD1. V was pared by 6 bases and J by 7 bases, with 7 bases of the junction left unmatched. The length of the CDR3 is 13 residues. Germline loops: CDR1 SGHRS, CDR2 YFSETQ. The CDR3 region is CASTYRQGNEQFF. DNA of the CDR3: TGCGCCAGCACCTACAGACAGGGTAATGAGCAGTTCTTC. Full variable domain (remainder filled in from reference TRBV5-1 and TRBJ2-1): KAGVTQTPRYLIKTRGQQVTLSCSPISGHRSVSWYQQTPGQGLQFLFEYFSETQRNKGNFPGRFSGRQFSNSRSEMNVSTLELGDSALYLCASTYRQGNEQFFGPGTRLTVL.

The V call is TRBV2, the J call TRBJ2-7; weak D call: TRBD2 (6 bases). Germline CDR1 reads SNHLY; CDR2 reads FYNNEI. The CDR3 extends over 13 amino acids. Trimming cost V 9 bases and J 3 bases, with 15 bases left between them. The CDR3 is CASRNTAGYEQYF. In DNA form, the CDR3 reads TGTGCCAGTCGAAACACAGCGGGCTACGAGCAGTACTTC.

The chain carries TRBV30 and TRBJ2-3; 13 positions match TRBD2. The CDR3 has 16 residues. Trimming took 1 base from V and 3 from J; bases not matched to a gene: 4. Germline values: CDR1 GTSNPN, CDR2 SVGIG (reference sequence). The CDR3 loop is CAWSEAGLAGTDTQYF. The CDR3 DNA follows: TGTGCCTGGAGTGAAGCGGGACTAGCGGGAACAGATACGCAGTATTTT.

This clonotype was found many times. CDR3 amino acids: CASRHQASYGYTF. The CDR3, as DNA: TGTGCCAGCAGACACCAGGCAAGCTATGGCTACACCTTC. V usage is TRBV7-9 and J usage is TRBJ1-2, with no clear D. Trimming stripped 6 bases from V and 4 bases from J, with 12 bases between. The CDR3 contains 13 residues. Germline lookup yields CDR1 SEHNR and CDR2 FQNEAQ (reference sequence).

CDR3 sequence reads: CASSPGQEASYEQYF. The DNA of the CDR3 is TGTGCCAGCTCACCAGGGCAGGAGGCGAGCTACGAGCAGTACTTC. The genes are TRBV18 and TRBJ2-7; D possibly corresponds to TRBD2 (5 bases). The CDR3 has 15 residues. Trimming took 2 bases from V and 3 from J, leaving 14 bases between them. Germline CDR1 KGHSH, CDR2 LQKENI.

The chain recombines TRBV5-1 with TRBJ2-1; no clear D. Germline CDR1 reads SGHRS; CDR2 reads YFSETQ. The length of the CDR3 is 13 residues. V lost 0 bases and J 7 bases, leaving 8 bases between the germline ends. CDR3 sequence reads: CASSLGVFNEQFF. The CDR3 region has the DNA TGCGCCAGCAGCTTGGGGGTGTTTAATGAGCAGTTCTTC.

The CDR3 DNA follows: TGCGCCACCCGGCCGGTCGGGGAGCTGTTTTTT. Protein product: CATRPVGELFF. The chain has TRBV5-1 and TRBJ2-2; D is undetermined. CDR1 is SGHRS, CDR2 YFSETQ, per germline. The CDR3 consists of 11 residues. The V and J ends lost 9 bases and 7 bases respectively, with 10 bases between them.

V and J are TRBV29-1 and TRBJ1-2, with D tentatively TRBD1 (5 bases). The CDR3 extends over 10 amino acids. Germline loops: CDR1 SQVTM, CDR2 ANQGSEA. V was clipped by 4 bases and J by 8 bases, with 8 bases between them. CDR3: CSVGAGGYTF. DNA for the CDR3: TGCAGCGTTGGGGCAGGGGGCTACACCTTC.

The sample holds many counts of this clonotype. J is TRBJ1-2 and V is TRBV18; 7 nucleotides agree with TRBD1. The ends lost 1 base at V and 2 bases at J; junction bases unmatched: 4. CDR1 is KGHSH, CDR2 LQKENI, per germline. The CDR3 covers 15 residues. CDR3: CASSPQATGNYGYTF. CDR3 bases: TGTGCCAGCTCACCACAGGCGACAGGGAACTATGGCTACACCTTC. The full variable domain, completed using reference TRBV18 and TRBJ1-2, is NAGVMQNPRHLVRRRGQEARLRCSPMKGHSHVYWYRQLPEEGLKFMVYLQKENIIDESGMPKERFSAEFPKEGPSILRIQQVVRGDSAAYFCASSPQATGNYGYTFGSGTRLTVV.

Only a few counts were recorded for this clonotype. The CDR3 loop reads CASSLIPTAPEAFF. CDR3 sequence (DNA): TGTGCCAGCAGCTTAATCCCGACAGCCCCTGAAGCTTTCTTT. The chain employs TRBV11-3 and TRBJ1-1, with D possibly matching TRBD1 (5 bases). The CDR3 is 14 amino acids. Germline V gene data show CDR1 as SGHNT and CDR2 as YENEEA. The ends were cut back, 2 bases at V and 6 bases at J, with 13 bases in the middle.

The chain carries TRBV19 and TRBJ1-1; D is unresolved. The CDR3 consists of 13 residues. Trimming left V 7 bases short and J 0 bases short, with 9 bases between. CDR1 LNHDA and CDR2 SQIVND come from the germline V gene (reference sequence). CDR3 in DNA: TGTGCCAGTAAAGGTCGGCTGAACACTGAAGCTTTCTTT. Its protein is CASKGRLNTEAFF. The variable domain in full, with the rest retrieved from reference TRBV19 and TRBJ1-1, is DGGITQSPKYLFRKEGQNVTLSCEQNLNHDAMYWYRQDPGQGLRLIYYSQIVNDFQKGDIAEGYSVSREKKESFPLTVTSAQKNPTAFYLCASKGRLNTEAFFGQGTRLTVV.

This clonotype has only a few counts. The J gene is TRBJ2-1, the V gene TRBV6-2 or TRBV6-3; 7 bases map to TRBD1. CDR1 is MNHEY and CDR2 is SVGEGT in the germline V gene. The CDR3 length is 12 residues. V dropped 6 bases and J dropped 10; count of bases not matched to a gene: 6. The CDR3 protein is CASRKTGNEQFF. For the CDR3, the DNA is TGTGCCAGCAGAAAGACAGGGAACGAGCAGTTCTTC.

The chain links TRBV7-9 to TRBJ2-1, with 12 bases fitting TRBD2. Germline lookup yields CDR1 SEHNR and CDR2 FQNEAQ (reference sequence). This CDR3 is 15 amino acids long. The trim removed 5 bases at V and 7 bases at J, leaving 6 bases unmatched. In DNA, the CDR3 is TGTGCCAGCAGCCGACTAGCGGGAGAATGGAATGAGCAGTTCTTC. It is translated as CASSRLAGEWNEQFF.

V and J are TRBV4-1 and TRBJ2-4, with D possibly TRBD2 on 5 matching bases. The CDR3 runs to 16 residues. V was clipped by 4 bases and J by 1 base, with 14 bases between them. Germline CDR1 reads MGHRA; CDR2 reads YSYEKL. DNA for the CDR3: TGCGCCAGCAGCCTCGGGCGGGCGTCGGCCAAAAACATTCAGTACTTC. Residues: CASSLGRASAKNIQYF.

The rearrangement joins TRBV6-1 to TRBJ2-1; D uncertain. The CDR3 is 15 amino acids. V lost 4 bases and J 3 bases, leaving 13 bases between the germline ends. Germline lookup yields CDR1 MNHNS and CDR2 SASEGT. Written as DNA, the CDR3 is TGTGCCAGCAGTGCCGACTCGCCGGGCTACAATGAGCAGTTCTTC. This gives the protein CASSADSPGYNEQFF.